The next 23 T cell receptor beta chains were all read from a single sample in a study of T cell responses to AZD1222 COVID-19 vaccine. The repertoire was sequenced with immunoSEQ multiplex PCR; TCRdb's copy has only in-frame clones and lacks some. Here the sample spans around 150,000 clones, around 92% being singletons. The sequenced sample was peripheral blood, obtained on day 0 of AZD1222 vaccination. The receptors derive from an adult in good health.

The rearrangement uses TRBV20-1 and TRBJ2-7, with no clear D. The CDR3 contains 11 residues. Germline CDR1 DFQATT, CDR2 SNEGSKA (reference sequence). The V end lost 4 bases, the J end lost 7 bases, and 11 bases lay between the germline ends. DNA of the CDR3: TGCAGTGCTACCCTTGCGAGTGAGCAGTACTTC. It yields the protein CSATLASEQYF.

This chain uses TRBV5-6 with TRBJ1-6, with TRBD1 as a possible D gene (5 bases). V lost 5 bases and J lost 7, with 22 bases in between. The CDR3 consists of 17 residues. Germline CDR1 is SGHDT and CDR2 is YYEEEE. CDR3 in amino acids: CASRPIRSGGVNSPLHF. The CDR3 coding sequence is TGTGCCAGCAGACCGATTCGCAGTGGGGGAGTGAATTCACCCCTCCACTTT.

This clone was recorded only once. The genes are TRBV28 and TRBJ1-4; no clear D gene. Trimming took 4 bases from V and 4 from J, leaving 25 bases between them. Germline values: CDR1 MDHEN, CDR2 SYDVKM. This CDR3 has 19 amino acids. The CDR3 DNA reads TGTGCCAGCAGTTCCCTAATCTTGCGGGGAGGTGAGAGTAATGAAAAACTGTTTTTT. Amino acids: CASSSLILRGGESNEKLFF.

This rearrangement joins TRBV6-5 to TRBJ2-1; TRBD2 agrees at 11 bases. With 0 bases clipped from V and 5 bases from J, the junction kept 0 bases outside the gene matches. CDR1 MNHEY and CDR2 SVGAGI come from the germline V gene. The CDR3 runs to 15 residues. CDR3 sequence (DNA): TGTGCCAGCAGTTACTCGGGACTAGCGGACAATGAGCAGTTCTTC. Translating gives CASSYSGLADNEQFF.

V gene TRBV11-2 combines with J gene TRBJ1-2; D is perhaps TRBD1 (6 bases). The germline V gene has CDR1 SGHAT and CDR2 FQNNGV. The CDR3 is made up of 17 amino acids. The V end was cut by 5 bases, the J end by 2 bases, with 21 bases between. The CDR3 region has the DNA TGTGCCAGCAGCCCGGTAGCCGTACAGGGCGGAAACTATGGCTACACCTTC. This codes for CASSPVAVQGGNYGYTF.

The chain has TRBV10-3 and TRBJ1-2; D might be TRBD1 (5 bases). Germline V gene lookup returns CDR1 ENHRY and CDR2 SYGVKD. V was pared by 0 bases and J by 5 bases, with 7 bases between. The CDR3 is made up of 13 amino acids. The CDR3 DNA is TGTGCCATCAGTGAGTCGAGGGGATATGGCTACACCTTC. Translated, it gives CAISESRGYGYTF.

The rearrangement uses TRBV5-1 and TRBJ2-3; TRBD1 aligns across 11 bases. This CDR3 is built from 16 residues. Germline values: CDR1 SGHRS, CDR2 YFSETQ. V was clipped by 1 base and J by 4 bases; unmatched bases: 5. The CDR3 DNA is TGCGCCAGCAGCTTGCCCGGGACAGGGGGAGCAGATACGCAGTATTTT. Translated, it gives CASSLPGTGGADTQYF.

V and J are TRBV5-1 and TRBJ2-1; D is perhaps TRBD1 or TRBD2 (5 bases each). Germline values: CDR1 SGHRS, CDR2 YFSETQ. CDR3 length: 15 residues. The ends were cut back, 0 bases at V and 8 bases at J, with 15 bases in the middle. CDR3 loop: CASSLGGRGSHEQFF. In DNA, the CDR3 is TGCGCCAGCAGCTTGGGGGGCCGAGGGAGCCATGAGCAGTTCTTC.

This chain joins TRBV24-1 and TRBJ2-2; the match to TRBD1 covers 8 bases. V dropped 1 base and J dropped 0; count of bases not matched to a gene: 3. Germline V lookup: CDR1 KGHDR, CDR2 SFDVKD. This CDR3 region has 17 residues. The CDR3 nucleotides read TGTGCCACCAGTGATTTCCGGACAGGGACGAACACCGGGGAGCTGTTTTTT. Protein: CATSDFRTGTNTGELFF.

V is TRBV4-2 and J is TRBJ1-1; D is possibly TRBD1 (5 bases). Per germline, CDR1 LGHNA and CDR2 YNFKEQ. V gave up 2 bases and J gave up 3 bases, with 10 bases separating them. This CDR3 has 14 amino acids. The CDR3 loop reads CASSQSGGHTEAFF. The CDR3 DNA reads TGTGCCAGCAGCCAATCGGGGGGACACACTGAAGCTTTCTTT.

In this sample, this clone turned up once. This rearrangement joins TRBV5-1 to TRBJ1-1; D is perhaps TRBD1 (5 bases). This CDR3 has 14 residues. Germline lookup yields CDR1 SGHRS and CDR2 YFSETQ. V gave up 4 bases and J gave up 3 bases, with 13 bases separating them. DNA for the CDR3: TGCGCCAGCAGCCCGGAGCCGGGGGACACTGAAGCTTTCTTT. This codes for CASSPEPGDTEAFF.

V and J are TRBV30 and TRBJ1-1, with D possibly TRBD1 on 5 matching bases. Between the trimmed V and J ends, which lost 8 bases and 4 bases, there was a span of 11 bases. The CDR3 loop spans 11 amino acids. Germline V CDR1 and CDR2: GTSNPN, SVGIG (reference sequence). CDR3 coding DNA: TGTGCCCGCAGGGAAACCACTGAAGCTTTCTTT. Translating it yields CARRETTEAFF.

The chain has TRBV7-6 and TRBJ2-5; D remains ambiguous. V lost 2 bases, J lost 2 bases, and 12 bases lay in between. CDR3 length: 15 amino acids. Germline V gene lookup returns CDR1 SGHVS and CDR2 FNYEAQ. CDR3 bases: TGTGCCAGCAGCTTAACTCGACGGCTACAAGAGACCCAGTACTTC. Translation: CASSLTRRLQETQYF.

The chain joins TRBV11-3 to TRBJ1-1; TRBD1 agrees at 7 bases. V lost 5 bases and J lost 4; bases outside the gene matches: 7. CDR1 and CDR2 (germline): SGHNT, YENEEA. The CDR3 runs to 14 residues. The CDR3 sequence: CASSLNRGSTEAFF. CDR3 DNA: TGTGCCAGCAGCCTAAACAGGGGATCCACTGAAGCTTTCTTT.

The chain employs TRBV14 and TRBJ2-2; D gene unclear. V lost 2 bases and J lost 1, with 2 bases in between. The germline V gene has CDR1 SGHDN and CDR2 FVKESK. The CDR3 has 13 amino acids. The CDR3 loop reads CASSQQNTGELFF. The CDR3 bases are TGTGCCAGCAGCCAACAGAACACCGGGGAGCTGTTTTTT.

This sequence joins TRBV5-6 and TRBJ1-1, with 10 bases that match TRBD1. Germline values: CDR1 SGHDT, CDR2 YYEEEE. The CDR3 is 14 residues long. The junction had 4 bases not matched to a gene; V was cut back by 4 bases and J by 4 bases. CDR3 sequence reads: CASSADRGVTEAFF. CDR3 coding DNA: TGTGCCAGCAGCGCGGACAGGGGGGTCACTGAAGCTTTCTTT.

This chain joins TRBV11-2 and TRBJ2-2; no firm D call. CDR3 size: 15 residues. V was clipped by 5 bases and J by 0 bases, with 10 bases between them. Germline assignment: CDR1 SGHAT and CDR2 FQNNGV. The CDR3 is CASSQTASNTGELFF. CDR3 bases: TGTGCCAGCAGCCAGACGGCCTCGAACACCGGGGAGCTGTTTTTT.

This clone is termed large. The CDR3 here is CASSSGGDSNQPQHF. CDR3 bases: TGTGCCAGCAGTTCAGGGGGCGATAGCAATCAGCCCCAGCATTTT. This sequence joins TRBV6-2 or TRBV6-3 and TRBJ1-5, with 8 bases aligning to TRBD1. Germline V gene lookup returns CDR1 MNHEY and CDR2 SVGEGT. The CDR3 is 15 residues long. The J segment lost 0 bases and the V segment lost 4 bases, leaving 2 bases of the junction unmatched.

The chain employs TRBV10-3 and TRBJ1-3; D is perhaps TRBD1 (5 bases). The CDR3 length is 14 residues. Germline loops: CDR1 ENHRY, CDR2 SYGVKD. Trimming took off 7 bases at V and 0 bases at J, with 10 bases between the two ends. The CDR3 DNA sequence: TGTGCCATCACTTCAGGGACCTCTGGAAACACCATATATTTT. The encoded protein is CAITSGTSGNTIYF.

This sequence joins TRBV28 and TRBJ1-2; D remains ambiguous. V shed 5 bases and J shed 4 bases, with 8 bases lying between them. Germline V lookup: CDR1 MDHEN, CDR2 SYDVKM. CDR3 size: 12 residues. This CDR3 is CASSNSLYGYTF. The CDR3 DNA is TGTGCCAGCAGTAACAGCCTCTATGGCTACACCTTC.

The chain is built from TRBV19 and TRBJ1-4; D remains unclear. Trimming removed 2 bases from V and 0 bases from J, with 16 bases in between. Looked up from germline, CDR1 is LNHDA and CDR2 is SQIVND (reference sequence). CDR3 length: 18 amino acids. The DNA for the CDR3 is TGTGCCAGTAGTATATTCCCCGGGAGCCTTGCAACTAATGAAAAACTGTTTTTT. The encoded protein is CASSIFPGSLATNEKLFF. Based on the CDR3 plus reference TRBV19 and TRBJ1-4, the full variable domain is DGGITQSPKYLFRKEGQNVTLSCEQNLNHDAMYWYRQDPGQGLRLIYYSQIVNDFQKGDIAEGYSVSREKKESFPLTVTSAQKNPTAFYLCASSIFPGSLATNEKLFFGSGTQLSVL.

The CDR3 DNA is TGTGCCAGCAGCCTAAACCTCATCCTGTATGATGAAGCTTTCTTT. Translated: CASSLNLILYDEAFF. The chain joins TRBV4-2 to TRBJ1-1; D remains unclear. This CDR3 is 15 amino acids long. Trimming cost V 4 bases and J 7 bases, with 19 bases left between them. The germline gives CDR1 LGHNA, CDR2 YNFKEQ.

The V gene is TRBV6-1, the J gene TRBJ1-4; TRBD1 might be the D (5 bases). The CDR3 is 16 amino acids. With 5 bases removed from V and 7 bases from J, the gap between germline ends came to 20 bases. Germline V lookup: CDR1 MNHNS, CDR2 SASEGT. The CDR3 nucleotides read TGTGCCAGCAGTAAAGGTGATGTGACTGGGGCTGAAAAACTGTTTTTT. It translates to CASSKGDVTGAEKLFF.